This T cell receptor (beta chain) comes out of a study of T cells in Graves' hyperthyroidism and ophthalmopathy. TCR beta CDR3 regions were amplified from RNA transcripts. During a first-round RT-PCR of the TCR CDR3, the HTBI primer set was used. From the multiplex PCR reads, TCRdb called clonotypes with MiXCR, one entry per CDR3 protein. The sample has about 610,000 distinct CDR3 sequences, approximately 14% seen once; the top ten hold 3.5% to 4.5%. Inclusion characteristics of ophthalmopathy patients comprised a Clinical Activity Score of at least 3, a NOSPECS grade of at least 4, and duration under 3 months. The study left out patients who had uncontrolled infection, other autoimmune disease, pregnancy or lactation. This clonotype showed up many times. The sequencing sample was made of blood. This TCR came from a woman aged 40 to 50 with Graves' ophthalmopathy.

CDR3 region: CASGTGAGELFF. DNA of the CDR3: TGTGCCAGTGGGACGGGTGCCGGGGAGCTGTTTTTT. The chain has TRBV2 and TRBJ2-2; the D call may be TRBD1 or TRBD2 (5 bases each). CDR1 SNHLY and CDR2 FYNNEI come from the germline V gene. The V end was cut by 9 bases, the J end by 6 bases, with 11 bases between. The CDR3 totals 12 residues. Drawing the rest from reference TRBV2 and TRBJ2-2, the complete variable domain is EPEVTQTPSHQVTQMGQEVILRCVPISNHLYFYWYRQILGQKVEFLVSFYNNEISEKSEIFDDQFSVERPDGSNFTLKIRSTKLEDSAMYFCASGTGAGELFFGEGSRLTVL.